This T cell receptor (beta chain) was sequenced during a study of radiation and T cells in renal cell carcinoma. Overall study results and limits: Dominant CDR3 motifs occupied more repertoire in irradiated than control tumors. Top 100 clonotypes averaged about 50% in irradiated versus around 45% in nephrectomy-only tumors.

The CDR3 spans 14 residues. Germline V lookup: CDR1 SGHDT, CDR2 YYEEEE. With V trimmed by 4 bases and J by 4 bases, 5 bases remained unmatched. This clone was counted between two and nine times. Its antigen is undetermined. Here immunoSEQ multiplex PCR was the method, and the copy in TCRdb shows in-frame clones only, minus some. The repertoire consists of about 23,000 clones, with roughly 53% occurring once and the leading ten covering less than 25%. This sample's treatment: treatment-naive control, cytoreductive nephrectomy. Controls were unirradiated tumors from treatment-naive cytoreductive nephrectomy patients. Control tumor donors were a few females and approximately eleven males, median age 57 years.

The sequences come from tumor tissue, collected from a patient whose treatment was nephrectomy without radiotherapy. This rearrangement joins TRBV5-6 to TRBJ1-2; TRBD1 matches at 9 bases. The sequence came from a human donor with renal cell carcinoma. The CDR3 loop reads CASSAGQGIYGYTF. As DNA, the CDR3 is TGTGCCAGCAGCGCGGGACAGGGAATCTATGGCTACACCTTC.